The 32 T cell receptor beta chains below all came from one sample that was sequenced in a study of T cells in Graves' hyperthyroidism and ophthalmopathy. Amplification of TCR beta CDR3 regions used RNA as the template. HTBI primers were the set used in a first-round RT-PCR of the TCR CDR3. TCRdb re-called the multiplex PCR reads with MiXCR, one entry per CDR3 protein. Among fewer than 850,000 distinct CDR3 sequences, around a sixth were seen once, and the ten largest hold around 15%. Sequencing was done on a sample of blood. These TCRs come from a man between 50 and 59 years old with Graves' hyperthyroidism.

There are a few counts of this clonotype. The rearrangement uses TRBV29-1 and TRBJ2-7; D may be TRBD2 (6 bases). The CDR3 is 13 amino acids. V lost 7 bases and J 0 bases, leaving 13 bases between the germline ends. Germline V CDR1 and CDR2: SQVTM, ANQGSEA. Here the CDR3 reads CSALRDSSYEQYF. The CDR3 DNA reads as TGCAGCGCCCTACGGGACTCCTCCTACGAGCAGTACTTC.

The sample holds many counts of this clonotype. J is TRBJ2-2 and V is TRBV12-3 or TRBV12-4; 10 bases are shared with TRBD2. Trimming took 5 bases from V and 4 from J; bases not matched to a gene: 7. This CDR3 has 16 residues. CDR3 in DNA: TGTGCCAGCAGTACGATACTAGCGGGACGCACCGGGGAGCTGTTTTTT. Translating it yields CASSTILAGRTGELFF.

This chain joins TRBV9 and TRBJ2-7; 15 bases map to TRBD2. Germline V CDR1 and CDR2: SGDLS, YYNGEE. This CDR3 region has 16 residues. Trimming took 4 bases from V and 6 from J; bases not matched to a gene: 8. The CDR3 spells CASSFGLAGGHPEQYF. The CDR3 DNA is TGTGCCAGCAGCTTTGGACTAGCGGGAGGGCATCCCGAGCAGTACTTC. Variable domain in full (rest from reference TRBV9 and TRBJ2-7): DSGVTQTPKHLITATGQRVTLRCSPRSGDLSVYWYQQSLDQGLQFLIQYYNGEERAKGNILERFSAQQFPDLHSELNLSSLELGDSALYFCASSFGLAGGHPEQYFGPGTRLTVT.

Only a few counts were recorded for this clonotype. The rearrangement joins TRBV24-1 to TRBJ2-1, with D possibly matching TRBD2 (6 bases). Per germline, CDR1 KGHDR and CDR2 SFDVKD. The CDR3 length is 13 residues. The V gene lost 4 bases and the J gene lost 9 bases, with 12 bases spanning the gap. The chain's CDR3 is CATSDSTRGEQFF. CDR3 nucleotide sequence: TGTGCCACCAGTGACTCGACTAGAGGTGAGCAGTTCTTC.

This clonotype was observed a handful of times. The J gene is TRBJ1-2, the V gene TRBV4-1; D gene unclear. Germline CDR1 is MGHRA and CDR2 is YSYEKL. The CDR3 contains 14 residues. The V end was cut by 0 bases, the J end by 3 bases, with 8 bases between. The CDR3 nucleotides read TGCGCCAGCAGCCAAGAAGGTAGTGACTATGGCTACACCTTC. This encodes CASSQEGSDYGYTF.

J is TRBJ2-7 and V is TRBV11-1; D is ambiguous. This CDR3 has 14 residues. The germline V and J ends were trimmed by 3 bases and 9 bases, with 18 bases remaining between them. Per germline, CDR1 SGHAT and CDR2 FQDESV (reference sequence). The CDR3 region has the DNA TGTGCCAGCAGCTTCGGTACAGCCACCATAGGGCAGTACTTC. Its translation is CASSFGTATIGQYF.

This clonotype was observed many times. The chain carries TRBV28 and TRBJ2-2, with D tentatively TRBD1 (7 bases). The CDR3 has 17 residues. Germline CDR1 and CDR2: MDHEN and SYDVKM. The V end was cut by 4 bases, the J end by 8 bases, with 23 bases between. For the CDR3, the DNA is TGTGCCAGCAGTTCCCCGAGGATGACAGGGCGGGGAGGGGAGCTGTTTTTT. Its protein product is CASSSPRMTGRGGELFF.

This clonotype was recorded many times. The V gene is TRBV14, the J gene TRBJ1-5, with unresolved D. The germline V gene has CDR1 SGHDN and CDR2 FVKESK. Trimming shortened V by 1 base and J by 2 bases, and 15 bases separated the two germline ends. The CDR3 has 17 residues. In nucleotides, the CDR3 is TGTGCCAGCAGCCAAGGACGTAGGGCCAAGGGCAATCAGCCCCAGCATTTT. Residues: CASSQGRRAKGNQPQHF.

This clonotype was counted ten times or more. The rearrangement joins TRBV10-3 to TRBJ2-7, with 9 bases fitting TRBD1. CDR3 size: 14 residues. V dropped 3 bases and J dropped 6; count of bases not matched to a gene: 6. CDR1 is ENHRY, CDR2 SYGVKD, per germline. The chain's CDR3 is CAISDSGQGVEQYF. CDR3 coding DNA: TGTGCCATCAGTGACTCGGGACAGGGCGTCGAGCAGTACTTC.

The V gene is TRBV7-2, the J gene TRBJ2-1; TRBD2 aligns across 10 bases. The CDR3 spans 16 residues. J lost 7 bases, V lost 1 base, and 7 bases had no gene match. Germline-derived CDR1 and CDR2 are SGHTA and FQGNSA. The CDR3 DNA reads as TGTGCCAGCAGCTTAGAGCCTAGCGGGAGTCGGAATGAGCAGTTCTTC. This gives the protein CASSLEPSGSRNEQFF.

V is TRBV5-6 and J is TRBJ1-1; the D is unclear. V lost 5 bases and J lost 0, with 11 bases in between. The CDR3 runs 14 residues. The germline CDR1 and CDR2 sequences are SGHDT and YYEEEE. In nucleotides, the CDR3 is TGTGCCAGCAGTTTGCGGTGGGTGAACACTGAAGCTTTCTTT. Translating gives CASSLRWVNTEAFF.

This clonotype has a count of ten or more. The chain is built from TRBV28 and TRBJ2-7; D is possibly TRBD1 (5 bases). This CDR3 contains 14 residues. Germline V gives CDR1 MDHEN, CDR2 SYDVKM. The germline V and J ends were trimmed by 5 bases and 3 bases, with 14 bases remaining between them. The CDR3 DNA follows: TGTGCCAGCAGTATGGGGTTAGGGGTCTACGAGCAGTACTTC. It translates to CASSMGLGVYEQYF.

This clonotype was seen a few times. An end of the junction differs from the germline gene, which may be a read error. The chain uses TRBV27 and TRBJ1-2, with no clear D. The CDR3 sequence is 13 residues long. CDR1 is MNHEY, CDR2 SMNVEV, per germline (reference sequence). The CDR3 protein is CAGSLGLNYGYTF. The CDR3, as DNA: TGTGCCGGCAGTTTAGGTCTTAACTATGGCTACACCTTC.

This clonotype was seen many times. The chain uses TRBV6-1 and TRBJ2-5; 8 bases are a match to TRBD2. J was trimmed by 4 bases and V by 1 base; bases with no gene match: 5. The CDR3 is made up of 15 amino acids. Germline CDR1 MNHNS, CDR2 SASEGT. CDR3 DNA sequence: TGTGCCAGCAGTGAAGATACGGGAGGGCCAGAGACCCAGTACTTC. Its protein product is CASSEDTGGPETQYF.

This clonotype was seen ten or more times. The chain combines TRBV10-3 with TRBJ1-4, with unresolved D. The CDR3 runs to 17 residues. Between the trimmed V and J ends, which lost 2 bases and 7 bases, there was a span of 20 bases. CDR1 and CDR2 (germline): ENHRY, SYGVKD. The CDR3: CAISEGRYPVLGEKLFF. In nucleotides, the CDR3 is TGTGCCATCAGTGAGGGCCGGTACCCTGTCTTGGGTGAAAAACTGTTTTTT.

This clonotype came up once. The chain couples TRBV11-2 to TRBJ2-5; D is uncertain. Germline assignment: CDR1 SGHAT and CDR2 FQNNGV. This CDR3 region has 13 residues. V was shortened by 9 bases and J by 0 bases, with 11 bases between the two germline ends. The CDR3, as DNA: TGTGCCAGTGGCAGGCGCTACCAAGAGACCCAGTACTTC. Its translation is CASGRRYQETQYF.

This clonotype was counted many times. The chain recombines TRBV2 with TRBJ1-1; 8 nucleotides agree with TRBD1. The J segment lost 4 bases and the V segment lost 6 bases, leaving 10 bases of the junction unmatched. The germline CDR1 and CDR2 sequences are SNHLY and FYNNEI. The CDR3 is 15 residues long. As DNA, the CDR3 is TGTGCCAGCAGGGTTAACAGGGGGGATGGCACTGAAGCTTTCTTT. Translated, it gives CASRVNRGDGTEAFF.

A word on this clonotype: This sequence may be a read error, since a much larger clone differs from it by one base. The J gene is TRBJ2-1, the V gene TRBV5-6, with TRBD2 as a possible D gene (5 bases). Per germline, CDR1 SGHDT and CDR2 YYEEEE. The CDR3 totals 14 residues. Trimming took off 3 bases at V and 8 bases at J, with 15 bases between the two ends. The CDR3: CASSSGNVRYEQFF. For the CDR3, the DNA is TGTGCCAGCAGCTCCGGGAACGTGAGGTATGAGCAGTTCTTC.

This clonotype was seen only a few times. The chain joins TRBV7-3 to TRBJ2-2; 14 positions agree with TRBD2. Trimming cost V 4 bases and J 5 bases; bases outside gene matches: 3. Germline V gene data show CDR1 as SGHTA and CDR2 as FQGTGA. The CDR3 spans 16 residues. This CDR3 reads CASSSRTSGRTGELFF. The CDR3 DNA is TGTGCCAGCAGCTCCCGGACTAGCGGGAGGACCGGGGAGCTGTTTTTT.

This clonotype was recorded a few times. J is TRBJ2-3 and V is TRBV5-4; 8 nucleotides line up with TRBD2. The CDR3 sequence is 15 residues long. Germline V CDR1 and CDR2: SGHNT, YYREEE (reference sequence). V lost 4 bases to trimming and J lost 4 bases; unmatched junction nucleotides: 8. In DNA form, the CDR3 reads TGTGCCAGCAGCACGCCGGGACTAGGTGCAGATACGCAGTATTTT. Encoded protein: CASSTPGLGADTQYF. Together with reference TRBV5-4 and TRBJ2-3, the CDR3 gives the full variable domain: ETGVTQSPTHLIKTRGQQVTLRCSSQSGHNTVSWYQQALGQGPQFIFQYYREEENGRGNFPPRFSGLQFPNYSSELNVNALELDDSALYLCASSTPGLGADTQYFGPGTRLTVL.

CDR3 sequence reads: CASSPTGGEEDTQYF. CDR3 coding DNA: TGTGCCAGCAGCCCCACGGGGGGGGAGGAAGATACGCAGTATTTT. The J gene is TRBJ2-3, the V gene TRBV3-1; 8 nucleotides match TRBD2. V trimming: 4 bases; J trimming: 5 bases; junction bases outside the gene matches: 8. The germline CDR1 and CDR2 sequences are LGHDT and YNNKEL (reference sequence). This CDR3 has 15 residues.

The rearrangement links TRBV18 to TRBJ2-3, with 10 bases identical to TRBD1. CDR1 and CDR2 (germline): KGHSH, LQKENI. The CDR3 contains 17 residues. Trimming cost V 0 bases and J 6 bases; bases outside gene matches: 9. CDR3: CASSPPYDRGLFDTQYF. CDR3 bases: TGTGCCAGCTCACCACCGTATGACAGGGGGCTGTTTGATACGCAGTATTTT.

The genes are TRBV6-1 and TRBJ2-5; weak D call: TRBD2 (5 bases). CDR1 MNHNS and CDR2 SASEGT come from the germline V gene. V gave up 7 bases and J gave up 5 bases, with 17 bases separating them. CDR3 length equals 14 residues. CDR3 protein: CASIRGMVVETQYF. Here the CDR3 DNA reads TGTGCCAGCATCCGGGGAATGGTAGTCGAGACCCAGTACTTC.

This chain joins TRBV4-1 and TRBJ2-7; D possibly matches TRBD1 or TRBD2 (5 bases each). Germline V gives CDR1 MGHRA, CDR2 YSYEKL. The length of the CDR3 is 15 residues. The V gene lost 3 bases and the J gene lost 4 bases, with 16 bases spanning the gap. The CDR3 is CASSHVGGKLYEQYF. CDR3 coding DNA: TGCGCCAGCAGCCACGTTGGGGGAAAACTATACGAGCAGTACTTC.

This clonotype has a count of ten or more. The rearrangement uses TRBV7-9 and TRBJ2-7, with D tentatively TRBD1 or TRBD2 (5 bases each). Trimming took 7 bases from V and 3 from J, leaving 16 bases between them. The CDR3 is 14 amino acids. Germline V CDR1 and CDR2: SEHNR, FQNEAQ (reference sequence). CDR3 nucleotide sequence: TGTGCCAGCACCATGTCGGGACGGAACTACGAGCAGTACTTC. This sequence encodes CASTMSGRNYEQYF.

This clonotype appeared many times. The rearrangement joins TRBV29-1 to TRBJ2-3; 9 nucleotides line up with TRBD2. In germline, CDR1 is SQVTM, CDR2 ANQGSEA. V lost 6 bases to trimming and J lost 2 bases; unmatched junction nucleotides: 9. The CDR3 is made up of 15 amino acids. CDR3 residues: CSVTLLAGYTDTQYF. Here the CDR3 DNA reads TGCAGCGTAACACTACTAGCGGGTTACACAGATACGCAGTATTTT.

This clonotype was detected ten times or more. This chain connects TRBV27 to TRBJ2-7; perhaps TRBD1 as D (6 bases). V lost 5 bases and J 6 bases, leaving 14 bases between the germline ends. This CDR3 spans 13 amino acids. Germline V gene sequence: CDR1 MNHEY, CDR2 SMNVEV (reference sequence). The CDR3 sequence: CASSVAGESEQYF. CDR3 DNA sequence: TGTGCCAGCAGTGTGGCAGGGGAATCCGAGCAGTACTTC.

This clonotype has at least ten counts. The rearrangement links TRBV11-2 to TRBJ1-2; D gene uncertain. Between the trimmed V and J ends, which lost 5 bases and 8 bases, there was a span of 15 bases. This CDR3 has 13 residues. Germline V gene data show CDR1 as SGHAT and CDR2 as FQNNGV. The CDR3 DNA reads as TGTGCCAGCAGCCCGACTGACGTTGGAGGCTACACCTTC. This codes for CASSPTDVGGYTF.

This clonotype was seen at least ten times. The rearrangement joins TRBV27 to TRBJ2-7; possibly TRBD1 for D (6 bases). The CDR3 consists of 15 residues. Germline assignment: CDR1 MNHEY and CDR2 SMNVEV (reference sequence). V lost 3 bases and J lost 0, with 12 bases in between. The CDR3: CASSFSRDTSYEQYF. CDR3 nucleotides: TGTGCCAGCAGTTTTTCCCGGGACACCTCCTACGAGCAGTACTTC.

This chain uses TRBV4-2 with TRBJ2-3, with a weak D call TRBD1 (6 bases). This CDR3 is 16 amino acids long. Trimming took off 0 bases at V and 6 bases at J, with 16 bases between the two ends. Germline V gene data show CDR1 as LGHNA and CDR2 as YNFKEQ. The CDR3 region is CASSQESAGQWDTQYF. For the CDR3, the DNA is TGTGCCAGCAGCCAAGAGAGCGCAGGACAGTGGGATACGCAGTATTTT.

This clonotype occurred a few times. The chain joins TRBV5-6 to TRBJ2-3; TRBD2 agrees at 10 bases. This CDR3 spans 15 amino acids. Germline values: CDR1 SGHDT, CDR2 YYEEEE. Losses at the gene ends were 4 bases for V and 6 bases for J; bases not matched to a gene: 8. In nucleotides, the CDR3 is TGTGCCAGCAGCAACCCTAGCGGGAGTGGGGATACGCAGTATTTT. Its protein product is CASSNPSGSGDTQYF.

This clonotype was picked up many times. This chain's CDR3 is CASRPQGAGQPQHF. DNA for the CDR3: TGTGCCAGCCGCCCGCAGGGGGCAGGTCAGCCCCAGCATTTT. The chain employs TRBV27 and TRBJ1-5; 8 bases align to TRBD1. J lost 6 bases, V lost 8 bases, and 9 bases had no gene match. The length of the CDR3 is 14 residues. Germline V lookup: CDR1 MNHEY, CDR2 SMNVEV (reference sequence).